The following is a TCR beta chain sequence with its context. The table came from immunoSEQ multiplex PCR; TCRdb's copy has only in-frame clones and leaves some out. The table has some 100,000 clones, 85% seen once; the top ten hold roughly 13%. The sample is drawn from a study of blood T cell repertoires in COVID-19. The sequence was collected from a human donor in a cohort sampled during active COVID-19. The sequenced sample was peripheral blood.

The CDR3 DNA reads as TGCAGTGCTAGTCGGGACTTCTACGAGCAGTACTTC. It yields the protein CSASRDFYEQYF. The chain employs TRBV20-1 and TRBJ2-7; tentatively, D is TRBD2 (6 bases). The CDR3 is 12 amino acids. The germline V and J ends were trimmed by 3 bases and 3 bases, with 9 bases remaining between them. Germline V CDR1 and CDR2: DFQATT, SNEGSKA (reference sequence).